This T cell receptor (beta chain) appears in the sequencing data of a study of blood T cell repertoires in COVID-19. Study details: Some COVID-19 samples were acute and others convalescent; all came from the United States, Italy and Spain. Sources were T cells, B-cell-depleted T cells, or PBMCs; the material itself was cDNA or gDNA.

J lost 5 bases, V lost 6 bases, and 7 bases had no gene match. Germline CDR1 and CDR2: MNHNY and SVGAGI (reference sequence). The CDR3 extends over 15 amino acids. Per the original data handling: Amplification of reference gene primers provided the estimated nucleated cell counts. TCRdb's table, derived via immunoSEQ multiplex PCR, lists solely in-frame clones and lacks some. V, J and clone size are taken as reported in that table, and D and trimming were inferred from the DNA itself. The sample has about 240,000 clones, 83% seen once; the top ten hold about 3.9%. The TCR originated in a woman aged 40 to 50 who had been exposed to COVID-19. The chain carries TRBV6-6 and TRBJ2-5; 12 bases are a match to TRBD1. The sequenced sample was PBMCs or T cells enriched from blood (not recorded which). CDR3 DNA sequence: TGTGCCAGCAGGAGGGACAGGGGGCCGGGGGAGACCCAGTACTTC. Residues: CASRRDRGPGETQYF.